The 24 T cell receptor beta chains in this list originate from one sample, sequenced in a study of radiotherapy plus CTLA-4 blockade in lung cancer. Some clones are missing from TCRdb's copy, which holds only in-frame ones; the method was immunoSEQ multiplex PCR. The sample contains some 90,000 clones, 80% to 85% of which appear only once. Specimen: peripheral blood, collected from a patient treated with radiotherapy plus ipilimumab. These receptors came from a human donor with non-small cell lung cancer who had stable disease on radiotherapy plus ipilimumab.

The rearrangement links TRBV5-1 to TRBJ1-6; D gene uncertain. Trimming took 0 bases from V and 5 from J, leaving 6 bases between them. Germline V gene sequence: CDR1 SGHRS, CDR2 YFSETQ. CDR3 length: 14 residues. CDR3 nucleotide sequence: TGCGCCAGCAGCTTGGGGCCGAATAATTCACCCCTCCACTTT. Amino acids: CASSLGPNNSPLHF.

V usage is TRBV29-1 and J usage is TRBJ1-2, with D possibly TRBD1 on 6 matching bases. This CDR3 spans 12 amino acids. V was shortened by 7 bases and J by 6 bases, with 15 bases between the two germline ends. CDR1 is SQVTM and CDR2 is ANQGSEA in the germline V gene. CDR3 sequence (DNA): TGCAGCGCCCGGTCGGGGGCCGATGGCTACACCTTC. It specifies CSARSGADGYTF.

This clone was counted between two and nine times. This sequence joins TRBV11-2 and TRBJ2-7; D unclear. Per the germline V gene, CDR1 is SGHAT and CDR2 is FQNNGV. The CDR3 length is 17 residues. The V end was cut by 1 base, the J end by 2 bases, with 18 bases between. The CDR3, as DNA: TGTGCCAGCAGCTTAGCCCCTACTGGACGTCTGACCTACGAGCAGTACTTC. Protein: CASSLAPTGRLTYEQYF.

The gene calls are TRBV7-8 and TRBJ2-7; no definite D call. The CDR3 is 15 residues long. V was clipped by 0 bases and J by 4 bases, with 13 bases between them. Germline loops: CDR1 SGHVS, CDR2 FQNEAQ. The CDR3 nucleotides are TGTGCCAGCAGCTTAGCGGCGGCTAGACGATACGAGCAGTACTTC. This sequence encodes CASSLAAARRYEQYF.

In this sample, this clone turned up once. The chain links TRBV5-6 to TRBJ1-2; 7 bases align to TRBD1. The CDR3 sequence is 13 residues long. The junction had 8 bases not matched to a gene; V was cut back by 7 bases and J by 5 bases. Germline V CDR1 and CDR2: SGHDT, YYEEEE. The CDR3 DNA follows: TGTGCCAGCGCAACCGGGACAGCTTATGGCTACACCTTC. It is translated as CASATGTAYGYTF.

The V call is TRBV4-2, the J call TRBJ2-7, with 9 bases that match TRBD2. J was trimmed by 0 bases and V by 4 bases; bases with no gene match: 7. This CDR3 has 16 residues. In germline, CDR1 is LGHNA, CDR2 YNFKEQ. The CDR3 DNA is TGTGCCAGCAGCCCAAGCGGGGGGCATAGCTCCTACGAGCAGTACTTC. Its translation: CASSPSGGHSSYEQYF.

The chain carries TRBV11-2 and TRBJ2-1; TRBD2 matches 12 bases. The V gene end was trimmed by 2 bases and the J gene end by 8 bases; junction bases not matched to a gene: 7. CDR1 and CDR2 from the germline V gene are SGHAT and FQNNGV. The CDR3 is made up of 16 amino acids. CDR3 amino acids: CASSLLTSGSQDEQFF. Written as DNA, the CDR3 is TGTGCCAGCAGCTTATTGACTAGCGGGAGTCAGGATGAGCAGTTCTTC.

The chain carries TRBV7-2 and TRBJ2-4; D remains ambiguous. V was shortened by 1 base and J by 4 bases, with 5 bases between the two germline ends. The CDR3 covers 13 residues. Germline loops: CDR1 SGHTA, CDR2 FQGNSA. In DNA, the CDR3 is TGTGCCAGCAGCTTAGATCTGAAAAACATTCAGTACTTC. It encodes CASSLDLKNIQYF.

This clone appeared once. The genes are TRBV7-9 and TRBJ2-1; TRBD1 might be the D (5 bases). Germline V gives CDR1 SEHNR, CDR2 FQNEAQ (reference sequence). The V and J ends lost 1 base and 9 bases respectively, with 13 bases between them. The length of the CDR3 is 14 residues. In DNA, the CDR3 is TGTGCCAGCAGCTTAGATGAGGACAAGGCTGAGCAGTTCTTC. Translated: CASSLDEDKAEQFF.

The chain uses TRBV18 and TRBJ2-3, with D maybe TRBD2 (5 bases). V gave up 3 bases and J gave up 3 bases, with 10 bases separating them. CDR3 length equals 14 residues. Germline V lookup: CDR1 KGHSH, CDR2 LQKENI. CDR3 protein: CASSPGTGTDTQYF. CDR3 DNA: TGTGCCAGCTCACCCGGAACGGGGACAGATACGCAGTATTTT.

The rearrangement joins TRBV29-1 to TRBJ1-5, with D tentatively TRBD1 (5 bases). Germline V CDR1 and CDR2: SQVTM, ANQGSEA. V lost 3 bases and J lost 0, with 9 bases in between. The CDR3 runs 14 residues. DNA for the CDR3: TGCAGCGTTGATGGGGGGATTAGCAATCAGCCCCAGCATTTT. Translated, it gives CSVDGGISNQPQHF.

The chain joins TRBV7-6 to TRBJ2-5, with unresolved D. The CDR3 sequence is 12 residues long. Germline V CDR1 and CDR2: SGHVS, FNYEAQ. The V and J ends lost 5 bases and 3 bases respectively, with 7 bases between them. The CDR3 nucleotides read TGTGCCAGCAGCCGGATAGAAGAGACCCAGTACTTC. This translates into CASSRIEETQYF.

The genes are TRBV19 and TRBJ1-2; 7 nucleotides agree with TRBD1. Trimming took 7 bases from V and 0 from J; bases not matched to a gene: 5. CDR3 length: 14 amino acids. Germline V gives CDR1 LNHDA, CDR2 SQIVND (reference sequence). The CDR3, as DNA: TGTGCCAGTAATCCGGACAGGACTAACTATGGCTACACCTTC. Translation: CASNPDRTNYGYTF. Looking up the rest from reference TRBV19 and TRBJ1-2 gives the full variable domain: DGGITQSPKYLFRKEGQNVTLSCEQNLNHDAMYWYRQDPGQGLRLIYYSQIVNDFQKGDIAEGYSVSREKKESFPLTVTSAQKNPTAFYLCASNPDRTNYGYTFGSGTRLTVV.

The chain recombines TRBV5-6 with TRBJ1-4; D unclear. Per the germline V gene, CDR1 is SGHDT and CDR2 is YYEEEE. The CDR3 is made up of 13 amino acids. Trimming shortened V by 2 bases and J by 8 bases, and 10 bases separated the two germline ends. The CDR3 DNA reads as TGTGCCAGCAGCTTTTTACACGAGGAAAAACTGTTTTTT. Encoded protein: CASSFLHEEKLFF.

This clone came up once. The DNA of the CDR3 is TGTGCCAGCAGTTTTAAGGGGGCCGGGACAGGGATCTATGGCTACACCTTC. Translated: CASSFKGAGTGIYGYTF. V gene TRBV27 combines with J gene TRBJ1-2, with 9 bases identical to TRBD1. The CDR3 sequence is 17 residues long. The germline V gene encodes CDR1 MNHEY and CDR2 SMNVEV (reference sequence). J gave up 4 bases and V 3 bases, and 12 bases lay outside the gene matches.

This chain joins TRBV19 and TRBJ2-3; D uncertain. In germline, CDR1 is LNHDA, CDR2 SQIVND (reference sequence). V shed 4 bases and J shed 7 bases, with 9 bases lying between them. This CDR3 region has 12 residues. The CDR3 sequence: CASSSKGHTQYF. The CDR3 DNA reads as TGTGCCAGTAGTAGTAAAGGGCATACGCAGTATTTT.

This clone was recorded once. The rearrangement links TRBV7-3 to TRBJ1-2; TRBD1 might be the D (5 bases). The V end lost 4 bases, the J end lost 8 bases, and 14 bases lay between the germline ends. The germline CDR1 and CDR2 sequences are SGHTA and FQGTGA. The CDR3 length is 13 residues. Written as DNA, the CDR3 is TGTGCCAGCAGCTCCGTCCCGGGACGCGGCTACACCTTC. Protein: CASSSVPGRGYTF.

The rearrangement joins TRBV15 to TRBJ1-1; D uncertain. Germline V lookup: CDR1 LNHNV, CDR2 YYDKDF (reference sequence). V shed 5 bases and J shed 0 bases, with 7 bases lying between them. CDR3 length: 13 residues. The CDR3 coding sequence is TGTGCCACCAGCCTCACGGTGAACACTGAAGCTTTCTTT. Translating it yields CATSLTVNTEAFF.

The rearrangement uses TRBV4-1 and TRBJ1-5; 7 bases fit TRBD1. Germline CDR1 MGHRA, CDR2 YSYEKL. Unmatched junction bases numbered 3, after V lost 0 bases and J lost 4 bases. The CDR3 spans 15 residues. The CDR3 bases are TGCGCCAGCAGCCAAGAAGGGGGCGGGAATCAGCCCCAGCATTTT. Amino acid sequence: CASSQEGGGNQPQHF.

The chain links TRBV10-3 to TRBJ2-7; 12 nucleotides agree with TRBD2. Germline V lookup: CDR1 ENHRY, CDR2 SYGVKD. The V segment lost 6 bases and the J segment 3 bases; nucleotides outside the gene matches: 3. The CDR3 is 14 residues long. The CDR3 region is CAISPSGRDYEQYF. The CDR3 coding sequence is TGTGCCATCAGCCCTAGCGGGAGGGACTACGAGCAGTACTTC.

The chain combines TRBV7-2 with TRBJ2-5; 9 bases fit TRBD2. This CDR3 has 14 amino acids. Per the germline V gene, CDR1 is SGHTA and CDR2 is FQGNSA. Trimming removed 2 bases from V and 3 bases from J; junction bases left unmatched: 1. The CDR3 DNA follows: TGTGCCAGCAGCTTAAGCGGGGGGAAAGAGACCCAGTACTTC. Translation gives CASSLSGGKETQYF.

This clone appeared once. The chain combines TRBV27 with TRBJ2-7; D is unclear. Trimming took off 4 bases at V and 2 bases at J, with 12 bases between the two ends. Germline CDR1 and CDR2: MNHEY and SMNVEV (reference sequence). CDR3 length: 14 residues. CDR3 residues: CASSSLQGTYEQYF. The CDR3 DNA reads TGTGCCAGCAGTTCCCTACAAGGGACCTACGAGCAGTACTTC.

The genes are TRBV29-1 and TRBJ1-1, with 7 bases that match TRBD1. The germline V gene has CDR1 SQVTM and CDR2 ANQGSEA. The trim removed 5 bases at V and 5 bases at J, leaving 11 bases unmatched. The CDR3 is made up of 14 amino acids. The CDR3 nucleotides are TGCAGCGTTAGGGGCGGCCAGGGGGATACTGAAGCTTTCTTT. Amino acid sequence: CSVRGGQGDTEAFF.

The chain carries TRBV11-2 and TRBJ2-3, with a tentative D call TRBD2 (7 bases). V was clipped by 1 base and J by 9 bases, with 14 bases between them. Germline V gene lookup returns CDR1 SGHAT and CDR2 FQNNGV. The length of the CDR3 is 14 residues. CDR3 residues: CASSLGGGARTQYF. DNA for the CDR3: TGTGCCAGCAGCTTAGGTGGGGGGGCCCGAACGCAGTATTTT.